This entry lists 26 T cell receptor beta chains sequenced from one sample in a study of early stage breast cancer tumors. The repertoire was sequenced with immunoSEQ multiplex PCR; TCRdb's copy has only in-frame clones and lacks some. Of 25,000 to 30,000 clones listed, roughly three fifths are singletons. Sequenced: breast tumor tissue. Every receptor here comes from a person between 50 and 60 years old with breast cancer.

V gene TRBV12-2 combines with J gene TRBJ2-1; the table names TRBD2, a call not compared with the DNA. TRBV12-2 is a pseudogene locus. This CDR3 region has 18 residues. The CDR3 DNA follows: TGTGCAAGTCGCTTAGGTTCGGGGGGAGGATGCTCCTACAATGAGCAGTTCTTC. Protein product: CASRLGSGGGCSYNEQFF.

The rearrangement uses TRBV19 and TRBJ1-1, with TRBD1 identical over 7 bases. This CDR3 has 11 amino acids. V shed 8 bases, J shed 12 bases, and the junction held 9 bases outside the gene matches. Germline assignment: CDR1 LNHDA and CDR2 SQIVND (reference sequence). The CDR3 DNA reads TGTGCCAGTGCTACCGGGACAGAGTCTTTCTTT. Translation gives CASATGTESFF.

The chain links TRBV5-4 to TRBJ2-3, with unresolved D. Between the trimmed V and J ends, which lost 3 bases and 2 bases, there was a span of 13 bases. The CDR3 contains 15 residues. Germline lookup yields CDR1 SGHNT and CDR2 YYREEE (reference sequence). This CDR3 reads CASSSGPAITDTQYF. CDR3 coding DNA: TGTGCCAGCAGCTCTGGTCCAGCGATCACAGATACGCAGTATTTT.

The CDR3 reads CASSTGQGTTGELFF. The CDR3 region has the DNA TGCGCCAGCAGCACGGGACAGGGGACCACCGGGGAGCTGTTTTTT. The rearrangement links TRBV5-1 to TRBJ2-2; 10 bases match TRBD1. Germline CDR1 SGHRS, CDR2 YFSETQ. This CDR3 comprises 15 residues. With 4 bases clipped from V and 4 bases from J, the junction kept 4 bases outside the gene matches.

The chain links TRBV5-1 to TRBJ2-5; D remains ambiguous. Germline V lookup: CDR1 SGHRS, CDR2 YFSETQ. The CDR3 length is 13 residues. The germline V and J ends were trimmed by 1 base and 1 base, with 5 bases remaining between them. The CDR3 region has the DNA TGCGCCAGCAGCTTGAAAGGCCAAGAGACCCAGTACTTC. Protein product: CASSLKGQETQYF.

This chain connects TRBV15 to TRBJ2-1; D possibly corresponds to TRBD2 (5 bases). The V gene lost 4 bases and the J gene lost 8 bases, with 24 bases spanning the gap. The germline V gene encodes CDR1 LNHNV and CDR2 YYDKDF (reference sequence). The CDR3 contains 17 residues. CDR3 bases: TGTGCCACCAGCACTCGATTTGCGGGCCGACTACCCGATGAGCAGTTCTTC. It is translated as CATSTRFAGRLPDEQFF.

The rearrangement links TRBV4-3 to TRBJ2-3; possibly TRBD1 for D (6 bases). V lost 0 bases, J lost 6 bases, and 16 bases lay in between. The CDR3 runs to 16 residues. Germline CDR1 is LGHNA and CDR2 is YSLEER. CDR3 sequence (DNA): TGCGCCAGCAGCCAAGATGGGGGCTTACGCGCGGATACGCAGTATTTT. Its translation is CASSQDGGLRADTQYF.

The chain uses TRBV18 and TRBJ2-7, with D possibly TRBD1 on 6 matching bases. Trimming pared 3 bases from V and 2 bases from J, leaving 11 bases between. Germline loops: CDR1 KGHSH, CDR2 LQKENI. This CDR3 spans 14 amino acids. The CDR3 is CASSPADSPYEQYF. The DNA of the CDR3 is TGTGCCAGCTCACCGGCGGACAGTCCCTACGAGCAGTACTTC.

This chain joins TRBV11-1 and TRBJ2-1; 8 nucleotides match TRBD2. Germline lookup yields CDR1 SGHAT and CDR2 FQDESV (reference sequence). This CDR3 region has 15 residues. The V gene end was trimmed by 4 bases and the J gene end by 5 bases; junction bases not matched to a gene: 7. For the CDR3, the DNA is TGTGCCAGCAGCTCTTGGACTAGCCCCGACAATGAGCAGTTCTTC. Residues: CASSSWTSPDNEQFF. The full variable domain, with the rest looked up from reference TRBV11-1 and TRBJ2-1, is EAEVAQSPRYKITEKSQAVAFWCDPISGHATLYWYRQILGQGPELLVQFQDESVVDDSQLPKDRFSAERLKGVDSTLKIQPAELGDSAMYLCASSSWTSPDNEQFFGPGTRLTVL.

The sample holds a few counts of this clone. V and J are TRBV7-3 and TRBJ2-1, with 9 bases aligning to TRBD2. The CDR3 covers 15 residues. The V gene's germline CDR1 is SGHTA and CDR2 FQGTGA. V lost 4 bases, J lost 6 bases, and 7 bases stayed unmatched. Here the CDR3 reads CASSSAAGGFNEQFF. The DNA for the CDR3 is TGTGCCAGCAGCTCAGCGGCGGGAGGGTTCAATGAGCAGTTCTTC.

The gene calls are TRBV29-1 and TRBJ2-5; D call uncertain. Trimming cost V 5 bases and J 2 bases, with 9 bases left between them. CDR3 length: 12 amino acids. Germline V gives CDR1 SQVTM, CDR2 ANQGSEA. The CDR3 DNA reads as TGCAGCGTTACCGGTTCTCAAGAGACCCAGTACTTC. This encodes CSVTGSQETQYF.

The chain has TRBV12-2 and TRBJ2-7; the table's D gene call, TRBD2, was not cross checked with the DNA. TRBV12-2 is flagged as a pseudogene. The CDR3 consists of 18 residues. As DNA, the CDR3 is TGTGCAAGTCGCCTAGGGGTACGGGGGGCGAACGGCTCCTACGAGCAGTACTTC. Amino acid sequence: CASRLGVRGANGSYEQYF.

This clone has only a few counts. CDR3 sequence reads: CASSSSSATEAFF. CDR3 bases: TGTGCCAGCAGCTCCTCCTCCGCCACTGAAGCTTTCTTT. V gene TRBV5-5 combines with J gene TRBJ1-1; D is undetermined. There are 13 residues in the CDR3. Germline CDR1 and CDR2: SGHKS and YYEKEE (reference sequence). V was trimmed by 3 bases and J by 4 bases, leaving 10 bases between them. Complete variable domain (other parts from reference TRBV5-5 and TRBJ1-1): DAGVTQSPTHLIKTRGQQVTLRCSPISGHKSVSWYQQVLGQGPQFIFQYYEKEERGRGNFPDRFSARQFPNYSSELNVNALLLGDSALYLCASSSSSATEAFFGQGTRLTVV.

The chain recombines TRBV5-1 with TRBJ2-3; D is uncertain. The length of the CDR3 is 15 residues. The ends were cut back, 5 bases at V and 0 bases at J, with 13 bases in the middle. The germline V gene encodes CDR1 SGHRS and CDR2 YFSETQ. The CDR3 sequence: CASSPDPTSTDTQYF. The CDR3 DNA reads TGCGCCAGCAGTCCAGACCCCACTAGCACAGATACGCAGTATTTT. Filled out from reference TRBV5-1 and TRBJ2-3, the complete variable domain reads KAGVTQTPRYLIKTRGQQVTLSCSPISGHRSVSWYQQTPGQGLQFLFEYFSETQRNKGNFPGRFSGRQFSNSRSEMNVSTLELGDSALYLCASSPDPTSTDTQYFGPGTRLTVL.

The J gene is TRBJ2-3, the V gene TRBV5-1; D is possibly TRBD1 (6 bases). V lost 2 bases to trimming and J lost 0 bases, with 13 bases between them. Germline CDR1 SGHRS, CDR2 YFSETQ. The CDR3 has 16 residues. In nucleotides, the CDR3 is TGCGCCAGCAGCTTCGAAATGGGGGCAAGCACAGATACGCAGTATTTT. This translates into CASSFEMGASTDTQYF.

J is TRBJ1-2 and V is TRBV6-1; TRBD1 agrees at 9 bases. CDR1 and CDR2 (germline): MNHNS, SASEGT. J gave up 4 bases and V 7 bases, and 4 bases lay outside the gene matches. The CDR3 loop spans 13 amino acids. The CDR3 reads CASKPGQGYGYTF. The CDR3 DNA follows: TGTGCCAGCAAACCGGGACAGGGCTATGGCTACACCTTC.

V usage is TRBV18 and J usage is TRBJ2-4, with TRBD1 as a possible D gene (6 bases). Germline V lookup: CDR1 KGHSH, CDR2 LQKENI. The CDR3 has 13 residues. V lost 2 bases, J lost 5 bases, and 7 bases lay in between. Written as DNA, the CDR3 is TGTGCCAGCTCACCAAACAGGGAAAACATTCAGTACTTC. Its translation: CASSPNRENIQYF.

V usage is TRBV19 and J usage is TRBJ2-7; 12 nucleotides align to TRBD2. The CDR3 sequence is 16 residues long. The germline gives CDR1 LNHDA, CDR2 SQIVND (reference sequence). V gave up 6 bases and J gave up 0 bases; unmatched junction bases: 6. The CDR3 protein is CASSDLGLAGSYEQYF. CDR3 nucleotide sequence: TGTGCCAGTAGCGACCTGGGACTAGCGGGCTCCTACGAGCAGTACTTC.

The chain joins TRBV5-1 to TRBJ1-1; D unclear. Germline V lookup: CDR1 SGHRS, CDR2 YFSETQ. With 2 bases removed from V and 0 bases from J, the gap between germline ends came to 8 bases. The CDR3 totals 14 residues. The CDR3: CASSLETLNTEAFF. The CDR3 bases are TGCGCCAGCAGCTTAGAGACTTTGAACACTGAAGCTTTCTTT.

This chain joins TRBV5-4 and TRBJ2-7; perhaps D is TRBD1 or TRBD2 (5 bases each). The ends were cut back, 4 bases at V and 2 bases at J, with 22 bases in the middle. Germline lookup yields CDR1 SGHNT and CDR2 YYREEE (reference sequence). The CDR3 consists of 17 residues. The DNA for the CDR3 is TGTGCCAGCAGCGTAGACACCGGGACCGCCGGCCCCTACGAGCAGTACTTC. Protein sequence: CASSVDTGTAGPYEQYF. The full variable domain, its missing parts supplied by reference TRBV5-4 and TRBJ2-7, is ETGVTQSPTHLIKTRGQQVTLRCSSQSGHNTVSWYQQALGQGPQFIFQYYREEENGRGNFPPRFSGLQFPNYSSELNVNALELDDSALYLCASSVDTGTAGPYEQYFGPGTRLTVT.

This clone is termed medium-sized. V and J are TRBV27 and TRBJ2-7, with 8 bases that match TRBD1. This CDR3 spans 13 amino acids. The germline CDR1 and CDR2 sequences are MNHEY and SMNVEV (reference sequence). Unmatched junction bases numbered 8, after V lost 7 bases and J lost 6 bases. CDR3 in amino acids: CASKTPTGVEQYF. Here the CDR3 DNA reads TGTGCCAGCAAAACACCGACAGGGGTCGAGCAGTACTTC.

The rearrangement uses TRBV27 and TRBJ2-7; D may correspond to TRBD1 or TRBD2 (5 bases each). Germline lookup yields CDR1 MNHEY and CDR2 SMNVEV (reference sequence). The CDR3 has 14 amino acids. V shed 3 bases and J shed 1 base, with 10 bases lying between them. The CDR3 region is CASSFRDGSYEQYF. The CDR3 DNA reads as TGTGCCAGCAGTTTCCGGGACGGGTCCTACGAGCAGTACTTC.

This chain links TRBV6-5 with TRBJ1-2, with D possibly TRBD1 on 5 matching bases. The CDR3 spans 15 residues. Germline V gene sequence: CDR1 MNHEY, CDR2 SVGAGI. V was trimmed by 5 bases and J by 3 bases, leaving 16 bases between them. The CDR3: CASSSPGAGHYGYTF. The CDR3 DNA reads TGTGCCAGCAGTAGCCCCGGCGCGGGACACTATGGCTACACCTTC.

V and J are TRBV19 and TRBJ2-3; possibly TRBD1 or TRBD2 for D (6 bases each). Germline CDR1 is LNHDA and CDR2 is SQIVND (reference sequence). Trimming took 4 bases from V and 1 from J, leaving 15 bases between them. This CDR3 region has 16 residues. CDR3 in amino acids: CASSNGGTSGTDTQYF. The CDR3 DNA is TGTGCCAGTAGTAACGGCGGGACAAGTGGCACAGATACGCAGTATTTT.

This chain uses TRBV2 with TRBJ1-2; D unclear. This CDR3 is 14 amino acids long. Between the trimmed V and J ends, which lost 1 base and 8 bases, there was a span of 14 bases. Germline V gives CDR1 SNHLY, CDR2 FYNNEI. This CDR3 is CASSEDPTDVGYTF. The DNA of the CDR3 is TGTGCCAGCAGTGAAGATCCCACGGATGTGGGCTACACCTTC.

V is TRBV2 and J is TRBJ2-1; a possible D gene is TRBD2 (6 bases). Trimming took off 4 bases at V and 0 bases at J, with 10 bases between the two ends. This CDR3 spans 15 amino acids. The germline gives CDR1 SNHLY, CDR2 FYNNEI. The CDR3 DNA is TGTGCCAGCAGTGGGCGGGATATCTCCTACAATGAGCAGTTCTTC. This codes for CASSGRDISYNEQFF.